The rows below give T cell receptor beta chains drawn from one sample of a study of molecular identifiers for immune sequencing clone quantification. TCRdb re-derived calls from the PCR reads in MiXCR, one entry per CDR3 protein. The sample includes under 600,000 distinct CDR3 sequences, roughly 24% of them seen just once. The sample comprised naive CD8+ T cells from blood, with Jurkat cell RNA spiked in. The receptors shown here come from a human donor in good health. Some libraries in this study had Jurkat cell RNA spiked in. Each CDR3 is given with its conserved first and last residue. A D gene is named only where the DNA matches it firmly. For some rows the clone size is stated as once, few or many, or as a class when expanded; others skip it.

TGTGCCAGCAGCTCCCCCCTCGGGACTACTAGCGGGGGTAACTACGAGCAGTACTTC	CASSSPLGTTSGGNYEQYF	TRBV7-9	-	TRBD2	TRBJ2-7	19
TGTGCCTGGAGTAGAGGGGCAGGGACCGAGCAGTACTTC	CAWSRGAGTEQYF	TRBV30	few	-	TRBJ2-7	13
TGTGCCACCAGCAGTCAAGGGGGACGCACAGATACGCAGTATTTT	CATSSQGGRTDTQYF	TRBV15	-	-	TRBJ2-3	15
TGCGCCAGCAGACCTTCTAGCGAGGGTAGTTCCGAGCAGTACTTC	CASRPSSEGSSEQYF	TRBV4-3	-	-	TRBJ2-7	15
TGCGCCGGCAGCCAACATTGGGAGGCCGGGACAGGGACGACCGGGGAGCTGTTTTTT	CAGSQHWEAGTGTTGELFF	TRBV4-3	-	TRBD1	TRBJ2-2	19
TGTGCCAGCAGCTCCCCGGGACTAGCGGGGGTCGAGGGATCGGATACGCAGTATTTT	CASSSPGLAGVEGSDTQYF	TRBV7-9	-	TRBD2	TRBJ2-3	19
TGCAGCGTCTCCGGGACAGGGGGTTCCTACGAGCAGTACTTC	CSVSGTGGSYEQYF	TRBV29-1	few	TRBD1	TRBJ2-7	14
TGTGCCAGCAGCCCCGCGGGGGATGAAAAACTGTTTTTT	CASSPAGDEKLFF	TRBV12-3/TRBV12-4	-	-	TRBJ1-4	13
TGTGCCAGCAGCCCAGGCTGGGGCAATCAGCCCCAGCATTTT	CASSPGWGNQPQHF	TRBV3-1	many	-	TRBJ1-5	14
TGTGCCATCTTGTTCCAGGGGTACACTGCAGCTTTCTTT	CAILFQGYTAAFF	TRBV7-9	-	-	TRBJ1-1	13
TGCAGCGTTGCTTCTAGCACCTACGAGCAGTACTTC	CSVASSTYEQYF	TRBV29-1	many	-	TRBJ2-7	12
TGTGCCAGCAGCCAAGACGGGCCAGGGGATACGCAGTATTTT	CASSQDGPGDTQYF	TRBV14	few	-	TRBJ2-3	14
TGCAGTGCTTTACCTAGCGGGAGCTCCTACAATGAGCAGTTCTTC	CSALPSGSSYNEQFF	TRBV20-1	-	TRBD2	TRBJ2-1	15
TGTGCCAGCAGTGAAATTGGCCTAAGCACAGATACGCAGTATTTT	CASSEIGLSTDTQYF	TRBV6-1	few	-	TRBJ2-3	15
TGTGCCAGCAGCTTATTGAGCGGCCAAGAGACCCAGTACTTC	CASSLLSGQETQYF	TRBV7-6	many	-	TRBJ2-5	14
TGCGCCAGCAGCCAAGTTGTGGGGGCGCGGGATAATTCACCCCTCCACTTT	CASSQVVGARDNSPLHF	TRBV4-1	few	-	TRBJ1-6	17
TGTGCCAGCCCTCACCTGACCCCGGGAGAGCAGTACTTC	CASPHLTPGEQYF	TRBV6-6	-	-	TRBJ2-7	13
TGTGCCAGCAGTTACGACAGATACTTTAATGAAAAACTGTTTTTT	CASSYDRYFNEKLFF	TRBV6-5	few	-	TRBJ1-4	15
TGTGCCAGCAGTGAATTTCAGTGGCAGAATTACAATGGGCAGTTCTTC	CASSEFQWQNYNGQFF	TRBV2	-	-	TRBJ2-1	16
TGTGCCAGCAGCCCCGGCGGTAGTTACCTAGGAGGGCCCGAGCAGTACTTC	CASSPGGSYLGGPEQYF	TRBV11-2	-	-	TRBJ2-7	17
TGTGCCAGCAGTTATTCAGGGGGAAACGCTGAAGCTTTCTTT	CASSYSGGNAEAFF	TRBV6-5	-	TRBD1	TRBJ1-1	14
TGTGCCAGCAGCTTAGGTGGGTCGGGAGGATTTCCGTACAATGAGCAGTTCTTC	CASSLGGSGGFPYNEQFF	TRBV7-3	-	TRBD2	TRBJ2-1	18
TGCGCCAGCAGCCTTCAGACAGCGAACACTGAAGCTTTCTTT	CASSLQTANTEAFF	TRBV4-1	many	-	TRBJ1-1	14
TGTGCCAGCAATCAGGACAGCATGAACACTGAAGCTTTCTTT	CASNQDSMNTEAFF	TRBV28	few	-	TRBJ1-1	14
TGCGCCAGCAGCCCCGAGGAACACTCCTACGAGCAGTACTTC	CASSPEEHSYEQYF	TRBV4-3	-	-	TRBJ2-7	14
TGTGCCAGCCAGGGGGACCCCTACGAGCAGTACTTC	CASQGDPYEQYF	TRBV19	-	TRBD1	TRBJ2-7	12
TGTGCTGGTGGTACCGACCGGGATCTCGGCACCGGGGAGCTGTTTTTT	CAGGTDRDLGTGELFF	TRBV12-5	-	-	TRBJ2-2	16
TGTGCCAGCTCCCGTGACAGCTCTGGGGCCAACGTCCTGACTTTC	CASSRDSSGANVLTF	TRBV18	many	-	TRBJ2-6	15
TGCGCCAGCAGCCCAACAGGGGTGTTAGGAAACACCATATATTTT	CASSPTGVLGNTIYF	TRBV4-3	many	TRBD1	TRBJ1-3	15
TGTGCCAGCAGCAAGAGGACCCGGGACAGCGTTTACAATGAGCAGTTCTTC	CASSKRTRDSVYNEQFF	TRBV7-9	few	TRBD1	TRBJ2-1	17
TGTGCCAGTAGTATCGGACTAGCGGACTCCTACGAGCAGTACTTC	CASSIGLADSYEQYF	TRBV19	few	TRBD2	TRBJ2-7	15
TGCGTTAGCAGCCAAGGACAGAGGACCTACGAGCAGTACTTC	CVSSQGQRTYEQYF	TRBV4-3	-	-	TRBJ2-7	14
TGTGCCAGCAGTTTTTCGGCTGGGGCGCCCCAGCATTTT	CASSFSAGAPQHF	TRBV27	many	-	TRBJ1-5	13
TGTGCCAGCAGTTACTCTTTCGAGGGGAAGAACACCGGGGAGCTGTTTTTT	CASSYSFEGKNTGELFF	TRBV6-6	many	-	TRBJ2-2	17
TGTGCCAGCAGTTATCCGGGACAGCGAACAAACCTCTCCTACAATGAGCAGTTCTTC	CASSYPGQRTNLSYNEQFF	TRBV6-5	few	TRBD1	TRBJ2-1	19
TGTGCCAGCAGTCTACAACGCAACTACGAGCAGTACTTC	CASSLQRNYEQYF	TRBV27	many	-	TRBJ2-7	13
TGTGCCAGCAGCGTGGACAGGGTTGGCACTGAAGCTTTCTTT	CASSVDRVGTEAFF	TRBV5-6	few	TRBD1	TRBJ1-1	14